This T cell receptor (beta chain) was identified during a study of PD-L1 blockade in urothelial cancer. Data came from immunoSEQ multiplex PCR; TCRdb stores just in-frame clones and leaves some out. Of 29,000 or so clones detected, around 87% appear once; the ten largest clones hold approximately 3.1%. Germline-derived CDR1 and CDR2 are SGHNT and YENEEA. The CDR3 covers 15 residues. J gave up 7 bases and V 4 bases, and 1 base lay outside the gene matches. Sequenced here: PBMCs, sampled around atezolizumab (anti-PD-L1) treatment. This chain connects TRBV11-3 to TRBJ2-2, with 15 bases aligning to TRBD2. The TCR was taken from a man aged 45-65 years with urothelial cancer. For the CDR3, the DNA is TGTGCCAGCAGCTCGGGACTAGCGGGAGGCGGGGAGCTGTTTTTT. Its protein is CASSSGLAGGGELFF. The full variable domain, in which reference TRBV11-3 and TRBJ2-2 provide the parts outside the CDR3, is EAGVVQSPRYKIIEKKQPVAFWCNPISGHNTLYWYLQNLGQGPELLIRYENEEAVDDSQLPKDRFSAERLKGVDSTLKIQPAELGDSAVYLCASSSGLAGGGELFFGEGSRLTVL.